This is a list of T cell receptor beta chains from one sample in a study of cytomegalovirus exposure and HLA in healthy donors. Clones were read by immunoSEQ multiplex PCR, and TCRdb kept only the in-frame ones, dropping some. The data hold approximately 140,000 clones, with under 70% observed a single time. Specimen: PBMCs. The receptors were sampled from an older woman in good health and CMV-seronegative. Both conserved end residues are trimmed from each CDR3. The order of the fields is V gene, J gene, CDR3 protein.

TRBV27	TRBJ2-1	ASRLSGERSEQF
TRBV5-6	TRBJ2-7	ASSLPGLAHEQY
TRBV5-1	TRBJ2-5	ASSLQLAGGGETQY
TRBV2	TRBJ2-1	ASSARGHSYNEQF
TRBV9	TRBJ2-1	ASRWGLAGNEQF
TRBV7-3	TRBJ2-1	ASSDRLAGGPKNEQF
TRBV7-2	TRBJ2-7	ASSSLWVAGEQY
TRBV6-1	TRBJ1-1	ASILTGTNTEAF
TRBV18	TRBJ2-7	ASSPARGRYEQY
TRBV6-5	TRBJ2-7	ASSARGENSYEQY
TRBV4-3	TRBJ2-7	ASSQELGAYEQY
TRBV19	TRBJ1-1	ASSPGGPDTEAF
TRBV19	TRBJ1-2	ASSIGGGYGYT
TRBV6-6	TRBJ2-7	ASRRRDTAFEQY
TRBV19	TRBJ2-1	ASSLGEAEQF
TRBV9	TRBJ2-5	ASSPHPGGAALETQY
TRBV18	TRBJ2-2	ASSPPRLNTGELF
TRBV5-4	TRBJ2-1	ASSLGIGTNNEQF
TRBV4-3	TRBJ2-5	ASSQGTPGTIEGTQY
TRBV13	TRBJ2-1	ASRKFRDRVYNEQF
TRBV5-4	TRBJ2-1	ASSLPTSPYNEQF
TRBV5-5	TRBJ1-1	ASSLARSMYPEAF
TRBV6-1	TRBJ1-5	ASEDRANQPQH
TRBV12-5	TRBJ2-5	ANRTGRKETQY
TRBV4-3	TRBJ2-1	ASSQTGAGNEQF
TRBV7-9	TRBJ1-4	ASSLRGQGVPNEKLF
TRBV19	TRBJ2-7	ASSIYSGTQSEQY
TRBV2	TRBJ2-1	ASSEGRSYGEQF